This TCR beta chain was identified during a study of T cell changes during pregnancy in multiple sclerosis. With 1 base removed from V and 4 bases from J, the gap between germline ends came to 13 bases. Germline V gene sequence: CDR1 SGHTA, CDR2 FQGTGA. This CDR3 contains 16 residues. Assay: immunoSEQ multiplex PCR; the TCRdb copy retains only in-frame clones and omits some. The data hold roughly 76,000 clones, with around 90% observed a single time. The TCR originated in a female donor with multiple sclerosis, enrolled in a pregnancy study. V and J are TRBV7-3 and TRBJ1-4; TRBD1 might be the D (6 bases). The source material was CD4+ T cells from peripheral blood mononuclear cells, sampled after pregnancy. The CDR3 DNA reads TGTGCCAGCAGCTTAAAGCCCCAGGGGAATAATGAAAAACTGTTTTTT. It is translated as CASSLKPQGNNEKLFF.